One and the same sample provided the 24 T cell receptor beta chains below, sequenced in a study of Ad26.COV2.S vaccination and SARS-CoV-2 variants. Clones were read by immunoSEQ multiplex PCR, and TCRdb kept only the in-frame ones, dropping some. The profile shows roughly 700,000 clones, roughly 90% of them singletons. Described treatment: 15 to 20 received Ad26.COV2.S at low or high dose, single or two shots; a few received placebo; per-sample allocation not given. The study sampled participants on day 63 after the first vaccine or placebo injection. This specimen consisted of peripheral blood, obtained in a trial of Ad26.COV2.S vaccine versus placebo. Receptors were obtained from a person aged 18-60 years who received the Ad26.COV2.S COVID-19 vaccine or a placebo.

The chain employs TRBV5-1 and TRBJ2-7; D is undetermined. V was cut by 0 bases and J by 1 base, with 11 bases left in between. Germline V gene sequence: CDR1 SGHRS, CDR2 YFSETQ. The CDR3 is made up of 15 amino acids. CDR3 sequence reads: CASSLARSASYEQYF. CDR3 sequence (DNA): TGCGCCAGCAGCTTGGCGCGGTCGGCTTCCTACGAGCAGTACTTC.

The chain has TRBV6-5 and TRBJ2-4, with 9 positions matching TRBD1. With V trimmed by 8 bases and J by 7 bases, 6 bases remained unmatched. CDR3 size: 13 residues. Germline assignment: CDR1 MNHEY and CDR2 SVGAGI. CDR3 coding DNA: TGTGCCAGCTCGGGACAGGGTGTTAACATTCAGTACTTC. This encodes CASSGQGVNIQYF.

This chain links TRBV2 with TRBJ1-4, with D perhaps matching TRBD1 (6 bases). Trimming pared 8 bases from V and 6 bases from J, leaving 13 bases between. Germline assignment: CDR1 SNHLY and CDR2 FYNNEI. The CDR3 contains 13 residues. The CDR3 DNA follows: TGTGCCAGCCTCACAGGGAGATATGAAAAACTGTTTTTT. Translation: CASLTGRYEKLFF.

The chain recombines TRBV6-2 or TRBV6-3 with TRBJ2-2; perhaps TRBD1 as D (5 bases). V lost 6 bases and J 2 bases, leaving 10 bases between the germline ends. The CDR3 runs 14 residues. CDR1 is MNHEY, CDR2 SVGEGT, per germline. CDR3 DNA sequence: TGTGCCAGCAGCACCGACAGCAACACCGGGGAGCTGTTTTTT. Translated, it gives CASSTDSNTGELFF.

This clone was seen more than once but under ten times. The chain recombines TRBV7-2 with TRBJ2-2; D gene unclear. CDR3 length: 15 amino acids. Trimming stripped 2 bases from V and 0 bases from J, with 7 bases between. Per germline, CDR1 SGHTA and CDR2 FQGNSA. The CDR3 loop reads CASSLYGANTGELFF. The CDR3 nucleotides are TGTGCCAGCAGCTTATATGGGGCGAACACCGGGGAGCTGTTTTTT.

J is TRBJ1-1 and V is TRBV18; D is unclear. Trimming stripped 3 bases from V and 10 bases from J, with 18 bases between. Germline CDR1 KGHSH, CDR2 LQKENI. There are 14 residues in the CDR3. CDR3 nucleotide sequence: TGTGCCAGCTCACCGGGGTACAGTTCCACTTTAGCTTTCTTT. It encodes CASSPGYSSTLAFF.

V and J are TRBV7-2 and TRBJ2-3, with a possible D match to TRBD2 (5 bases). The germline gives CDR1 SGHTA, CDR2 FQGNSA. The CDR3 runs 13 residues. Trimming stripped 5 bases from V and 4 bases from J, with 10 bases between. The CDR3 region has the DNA TGTGCCAGCAGCCCGGGGAAGGCAGATACGCAGTATTTT. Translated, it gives CASSPGKADTQYF. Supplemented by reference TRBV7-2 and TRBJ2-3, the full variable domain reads GAGVSQSPSNKVTEKGKDVELRCDPISGHTALYWYRQSLGQGLEFLIYFQGNSAPDKSGLPSDRFSAERTGGSVSTLTIQRTQQEDSAVYLCASSPGKADTQYFGPGTRLTVL.

DNA of the CDR3: TGTGCCAGCAGTCCCACGCTAGCCAAAAACATTCAGTACTTC. The encoded protein is CASSPTLAKNIQYF. The chain carries TRBV2 and TRBJ2-4; no firm D call. Between the trimmed V and J ends, which lost 5 bases and 0 bases, there was a span of 8 bases. The CDR3 spans 14 residues. Germline values: CDR1 SNHLY, CDR2 FYNNEI.

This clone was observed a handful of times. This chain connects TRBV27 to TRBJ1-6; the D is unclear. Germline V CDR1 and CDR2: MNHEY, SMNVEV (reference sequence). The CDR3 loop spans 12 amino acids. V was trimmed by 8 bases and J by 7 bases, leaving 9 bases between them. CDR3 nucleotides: TGTGCCAGCGGCCAGAGGAATTCACCCCTCCACTTT. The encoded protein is CASGQRNSPLHF.

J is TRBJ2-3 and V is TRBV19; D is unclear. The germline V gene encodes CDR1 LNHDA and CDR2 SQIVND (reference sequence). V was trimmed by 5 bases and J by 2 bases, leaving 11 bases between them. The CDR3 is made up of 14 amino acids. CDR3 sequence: CASSEFSPTDTQYF. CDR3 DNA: TGTGCCAGTAGTGAGTTCAGTCCCACAGATACGCAGTATTTT.

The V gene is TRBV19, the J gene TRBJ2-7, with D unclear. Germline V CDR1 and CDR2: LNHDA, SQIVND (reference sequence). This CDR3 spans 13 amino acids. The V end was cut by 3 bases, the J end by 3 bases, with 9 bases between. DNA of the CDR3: TGTGCCAGTAGTATTGTGAGTGACTACGAGCAGTACTTC. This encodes CASSIVSDYEQYF.

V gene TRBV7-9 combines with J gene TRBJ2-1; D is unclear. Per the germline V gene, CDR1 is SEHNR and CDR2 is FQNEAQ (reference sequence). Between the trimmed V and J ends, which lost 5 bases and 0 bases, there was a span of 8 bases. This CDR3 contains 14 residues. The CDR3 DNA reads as TGTGCCAGCAGCCCAGATAGCTCCTACAATGAGCAGTTCTTC. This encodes CASSPDSSYNEQFF.

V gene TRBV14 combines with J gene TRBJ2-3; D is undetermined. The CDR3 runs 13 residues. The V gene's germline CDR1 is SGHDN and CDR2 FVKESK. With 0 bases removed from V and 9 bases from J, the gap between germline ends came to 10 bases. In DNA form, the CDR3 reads TGTGCCAGCAGCCAAGATGCCTGGGAAACGCAGTATTTT. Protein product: CASSQDAWETQYF.

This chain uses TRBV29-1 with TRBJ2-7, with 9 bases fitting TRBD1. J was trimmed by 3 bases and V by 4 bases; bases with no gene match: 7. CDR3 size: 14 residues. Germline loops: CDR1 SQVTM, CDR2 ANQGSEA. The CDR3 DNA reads TGCAGCGTTGCTGGGACAGGGTCCTTCTACGAGCAGTACTTC. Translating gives CSVAGTGSFYEQYF.

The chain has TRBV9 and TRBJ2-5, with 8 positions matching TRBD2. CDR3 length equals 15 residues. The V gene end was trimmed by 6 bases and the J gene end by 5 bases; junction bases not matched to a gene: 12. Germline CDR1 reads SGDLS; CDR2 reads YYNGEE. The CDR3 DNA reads TGTGCCAGCAATCAGGTCGGTAGCGGGGATGAGACCCAGTACTTC. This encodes CASNQVGSGDETQYF.

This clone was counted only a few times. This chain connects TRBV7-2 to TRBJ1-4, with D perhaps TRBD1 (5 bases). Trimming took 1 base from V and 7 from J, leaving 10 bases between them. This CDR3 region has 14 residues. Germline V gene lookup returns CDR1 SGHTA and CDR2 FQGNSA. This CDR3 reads CASSLGRVSEKLFF. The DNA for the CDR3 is TGTGCCAGCAGCTTAGGCAGGGTTAGTGAAAAACTGTTTTTT.

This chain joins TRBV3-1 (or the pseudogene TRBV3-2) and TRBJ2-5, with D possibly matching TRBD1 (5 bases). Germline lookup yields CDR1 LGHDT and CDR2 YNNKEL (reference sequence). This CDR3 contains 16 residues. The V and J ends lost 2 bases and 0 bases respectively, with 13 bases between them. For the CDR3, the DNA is TGTGCCAGCAGCCAACTCCAGGGTCGAAACCAAGAGACCCAGTACTTC. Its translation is CASSQLQGRNQETQYF.

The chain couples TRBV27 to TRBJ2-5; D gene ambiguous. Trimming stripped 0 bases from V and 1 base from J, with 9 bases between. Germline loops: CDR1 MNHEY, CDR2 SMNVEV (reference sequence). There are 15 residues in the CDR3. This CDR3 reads CASSLSWRIQETQYF. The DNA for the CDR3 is TGTGCCAGCAGTTTATCGTGGCGGATCCAAGAGACCCAGTACTTC.

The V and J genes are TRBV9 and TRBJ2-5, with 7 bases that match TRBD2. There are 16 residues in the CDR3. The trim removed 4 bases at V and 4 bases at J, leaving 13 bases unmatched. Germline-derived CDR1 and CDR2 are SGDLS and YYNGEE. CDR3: CASSPGGLPFGETQYF. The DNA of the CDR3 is TGTGCCAGCAGCCCGGGGGGACTCCCATTTGGAGAGACCCAGTACTTC.

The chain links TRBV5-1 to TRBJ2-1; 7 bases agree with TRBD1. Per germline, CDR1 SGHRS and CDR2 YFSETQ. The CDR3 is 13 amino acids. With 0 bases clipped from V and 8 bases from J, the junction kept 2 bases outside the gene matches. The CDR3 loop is CASSLDRGHEQFF. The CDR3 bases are TGCGCCAGCAGCTTGGACAGGGGACATGAGCAGTTCTTC.

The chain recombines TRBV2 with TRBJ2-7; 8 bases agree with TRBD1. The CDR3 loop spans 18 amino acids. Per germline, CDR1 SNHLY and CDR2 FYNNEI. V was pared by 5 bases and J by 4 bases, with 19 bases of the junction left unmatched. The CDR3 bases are TGTGCCAGCAGTATAGACAGGGGAGGACTGAGCCGACCGTACGAGCAGTACTTC. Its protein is CASSIDRGGLSRPYEQYF.

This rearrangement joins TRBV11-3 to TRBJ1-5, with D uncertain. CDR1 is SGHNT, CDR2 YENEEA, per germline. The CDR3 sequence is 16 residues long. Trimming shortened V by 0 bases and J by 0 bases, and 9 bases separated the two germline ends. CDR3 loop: CASSLDQDYSNQPQHF. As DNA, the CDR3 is TGTGCCAGCAGCTTAGATCAGGATTATAGCAATCAGCCCCAGCATTTT.

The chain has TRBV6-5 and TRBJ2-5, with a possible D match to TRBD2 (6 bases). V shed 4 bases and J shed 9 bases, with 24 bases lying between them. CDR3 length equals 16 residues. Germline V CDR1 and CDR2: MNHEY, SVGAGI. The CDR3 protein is CASSSLAGRRASAQYF. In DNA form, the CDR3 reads TGTGCCAGCAGTTCCCTCGCGGGGAGGAGAGCGAGTGCCCAGTACTTC.

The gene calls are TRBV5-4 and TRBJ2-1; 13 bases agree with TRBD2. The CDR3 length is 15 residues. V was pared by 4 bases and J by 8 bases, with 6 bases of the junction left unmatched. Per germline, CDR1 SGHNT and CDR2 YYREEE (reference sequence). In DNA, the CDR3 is TGTGCCAGCAGCCTCGGACTAGCGGGAGTTTATGAGCAGTTCTTC. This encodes CASSLGLAGVYEQFF. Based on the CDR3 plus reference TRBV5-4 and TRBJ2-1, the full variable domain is ETGVTQSPTHLIKTRGQQVTLRCSSQSGHNTVSWYQQALGQGPQFIFQYYREEENGRGNFPPRFSGLQFPNYSSELNVNALELDDSALYLCASSLGLAGVYEQFFGPGTRLTVL.